The entry that follows covers one TCR beta chain sequence. This clone was detected only once. It has no known antigen specificity. The input lacks base qualities; no much larger clone sits a single base away. These data originate in a study of blood T cell repertoires in COVID-19 (dated by TCRdb to 2018 to 2021). Broadly, across the study: The collaborator samples originated in the United States, Italy and Spain and spanned the acute and convalescent phases of COVID-19. The material from the prospective study consisted of cDNA or gDNA derived from T cells, B-cell-depleted T cells, or PBMCs. The repertoires were made available in a free public database intended to serve as a resource for research on the immune response to SARS-CoV-2. The samples were drawn from two sources: the first 160 participants of the ongoing ImmuneRACE study, and 950 to 1,500 subjects contributed by 6 global collaborators. Deeply sampled blood TCRbeta repertoires from subjects exposed to, actively infected with, or recovered from COVID-19 were included in the dataset. The sample metadata nearly always contained a de-identified subject ID, COVID-19 status, age in years and sex. Where HLA class I and class II types were available, the types were taken from metadata supplied by the sample provider, not from assay-based typing.

The germline V gene encodes CDR1 SGHVS and CDR2 FQNEAQ. V sheds 5 bases and J sheds 7 bases, leaving 17 bases between their ends. Taken from cysteine to phenylalanine, the CDR3 has 15 residues. CDR3 DNA only is kept here, 45 bases in frame from base 1. TCRbeta CDR3 regions were amplified from genomic DNA using the immunoSEQ Assay, a bias-controlled multiplex PCR. On the study's bioinformatics: The number of nucleated cells in each sample was estimated by amplification of reference gene primers within the assay. To quantify the absolute abundance of each unique TCRbeta CDR3 rearrangement, sequence reads were collapsed and filtered. Productive Simpson clonality was computed per sample as the square root of Simpson's diversity index over productive rearrangements. Not all clones reach the TCRdb copy of this immuneACCESS table, which keeps in-frame sequences only. Checked studies attribute under half of the gap to unresolved V genes and leave the rest unexplained. The DNA was the basis for D and trimming; V, J and clone size are from that table. The sample includes 35,000 to 50,000 clones, with 75% to 90% observed a single time. In total, the top ten clones hold about 4% of the sample.

What the work shows at the level of the full study, not this receptor alone: How much clinical and demographic metadata was included differed by source and by participant, and the metadata was provided uncurated.

Whole blood was collected in K2EDTA tubes by collaborating institutions according to the institutions' own protocols. Collaborator samples were shipped for TCRbeta analysis as frozen whole blood, isolated PBMCs, or DNA extracted from either sample type. The chain is encoded by TRBV7-8 joined to TRBJ2-2, with a weak D call of TRBD1 (5 bases match). The TCR sequence derives from a man aged 60 to 75 with acute or convalescent COVID-19. The sequenced sample consisted of peripheral blood. The CDR3 amino acid sequence is: CASSEGASSVGELFF. In nucleotide form, the sequence is TGTGCCAGCAGCGAAGGGGCATCCTCGGTCGGGGAGCTGTTTTTT. The reference TRBV7-8 and TRBJ2-2 proteins fill in what lies around the CDR3, so the full variable domain reads GAGVSQSPRYKVAKRGQDVALRCDPISGHVSLFWYQQALGQGPEFLTYFQNEAQLDKSGLPSDRFFAERPEGSVSTLKIQRTQQEDSAVYLCASSEGASSVGELFFGEGSRLTVL.